This is a list of T cell receptor beta chains from one sample in a study of identical twins. TCRdb used MiXCR to reprocess the 5' RACE reads, holding one entry per CDR3 protein. Of roughly 720,000 distinct CDR3 sequences listed, about 18% are singletons. Separately, the same data were catalogued under a study of T cells expressing NK-cell markers.

Sequencing used PBMCs. Every receptor here comes from a woman younger than 30 in good health. CDR3s include the opening cysteine and the closing phenylalanine or tryptophan. Each record gives: V gene, J gene, CDR3 protein.

TRBV12-3/TRBV12-4	TRBJ2-6	CASSRVSGANVLTF
TRBV20-1	TRBJ2-1	CSADRANEQFF
TRBV7-2	TRBJ2-5	CASSFRTGGQETQYF
TRBV20-1	TRBJ2-5	CSASRPFGETQYF
TRBV6-1	TRBJ2-7	CASSRTGIPYEQYF
TRBV2	TRBJ2-1	CASKERSGGFSYNEQFF
TRBV6-2/TRBV6-3	TRBJ1-1	CASSYLSDRMDTEAFF
TRBV7-9	TRBJ2-5	CASSLARGGGREETQYF
TRBV12-3/TRBV12-4	TRBJ2-1	CASNPGTAYLNEQFF
TRBV6-2/TRBV6-3	TRBJ2-7	CASSYTPGRITYEQYF
TRBV7-3	TRBJ2-1	CASSLPGASNEQFF
TRBV6-1	TRBJ1-1	CASRQGALGTEAFF
TRBV5-6	TRBJ2-1	CASRARAFYNEQFF
TRBV20-1	TRBJ2-1	CSARLAGVTNEQFF
TRBV20-1	TRBJ1-4	CSASRSGQLNEKLFF
TRBV20-1	TRBJ2-7	CSASMLAGAYEQYF